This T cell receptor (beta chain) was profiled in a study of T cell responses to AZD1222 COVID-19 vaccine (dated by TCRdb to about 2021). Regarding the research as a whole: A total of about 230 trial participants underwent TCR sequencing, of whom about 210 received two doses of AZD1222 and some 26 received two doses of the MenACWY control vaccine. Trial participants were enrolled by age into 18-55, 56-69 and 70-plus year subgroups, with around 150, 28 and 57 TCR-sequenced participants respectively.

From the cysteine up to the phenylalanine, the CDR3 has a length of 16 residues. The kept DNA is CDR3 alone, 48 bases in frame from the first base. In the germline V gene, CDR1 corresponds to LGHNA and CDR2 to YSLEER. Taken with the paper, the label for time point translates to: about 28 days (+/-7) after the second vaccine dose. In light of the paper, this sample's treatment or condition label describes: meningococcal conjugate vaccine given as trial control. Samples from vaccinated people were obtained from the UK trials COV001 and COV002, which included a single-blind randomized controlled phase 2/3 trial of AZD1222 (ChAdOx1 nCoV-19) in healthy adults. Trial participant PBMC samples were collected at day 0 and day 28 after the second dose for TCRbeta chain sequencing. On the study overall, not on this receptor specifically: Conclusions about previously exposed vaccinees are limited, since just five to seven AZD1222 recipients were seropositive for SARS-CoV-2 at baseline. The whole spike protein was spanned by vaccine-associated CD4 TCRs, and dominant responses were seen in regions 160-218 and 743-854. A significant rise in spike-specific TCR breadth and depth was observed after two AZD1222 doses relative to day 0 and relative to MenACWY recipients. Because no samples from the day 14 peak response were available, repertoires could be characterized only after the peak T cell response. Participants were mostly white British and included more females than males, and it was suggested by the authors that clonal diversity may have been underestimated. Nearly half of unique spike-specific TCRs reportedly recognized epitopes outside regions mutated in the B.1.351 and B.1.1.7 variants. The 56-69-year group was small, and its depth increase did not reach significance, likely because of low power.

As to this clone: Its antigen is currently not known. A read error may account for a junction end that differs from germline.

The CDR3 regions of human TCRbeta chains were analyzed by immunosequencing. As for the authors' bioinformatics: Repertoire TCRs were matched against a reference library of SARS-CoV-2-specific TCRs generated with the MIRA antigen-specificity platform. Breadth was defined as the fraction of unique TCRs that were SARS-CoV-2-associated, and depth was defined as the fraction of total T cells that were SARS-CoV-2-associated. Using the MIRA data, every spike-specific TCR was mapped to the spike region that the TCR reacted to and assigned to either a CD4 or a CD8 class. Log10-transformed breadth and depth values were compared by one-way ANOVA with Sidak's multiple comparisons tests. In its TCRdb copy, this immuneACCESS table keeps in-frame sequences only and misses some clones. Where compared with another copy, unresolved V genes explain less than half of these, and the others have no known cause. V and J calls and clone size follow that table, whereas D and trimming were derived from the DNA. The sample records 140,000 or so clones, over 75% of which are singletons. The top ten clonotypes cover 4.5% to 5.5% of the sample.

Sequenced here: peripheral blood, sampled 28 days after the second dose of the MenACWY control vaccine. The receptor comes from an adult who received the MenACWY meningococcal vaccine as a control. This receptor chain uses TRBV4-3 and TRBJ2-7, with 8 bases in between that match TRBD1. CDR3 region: CASSQVGSGGSHEQYF. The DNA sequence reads TGCGCCAGCAGCCAAGTTGGTTCAGGGGGCTCCCACGAGCAGTACTTC.